This T cell receptor beta chain was documented in a study of T cell responses to AZD1222 COVID-19 vaccine. Here immunoSEQ multiplex PCR was the method, and the copy in TCRdb shows in-frame clones only, minus some. The table records around 140,000 clones, roughly 92% of them present only once. V shed 3 bases and J shed 3 bases, with 12 bases lying between them. The CDR3 has 15 amino acids. Germline V gene lookup returns CDR1 LNHDA and CDR2 SQIVND (reference sequence). This specimen consisted of peripheral blood, obtained on day 0 of AZD1222 vaccination. The rearrangement links TRBV19 to TRBJ1-5; D gene unclear. The TCR originated in an adult in good health. The CDR3 region has the DNA TGTGCCAGTAGTATGGGGAGGTCAAACAATCAGCCCCAGCATTTT. Its protein product is CASSMGRSNNQPQHF.